This TCR beta chain was recovered during a study of CD8 T cells in ankylosing spondylitis. This clonotype was detected many times. Its specificity is not known. Study-level points and caveats: There was reportedly significant enrichment of clones that were disease-linked in matched ankylosing spondylitis synovial fluid. In reactive arthritis synovial fluid and blood, some motif variants had been reported before. Roughly eight highly homologous variants made up a TCR beta motif that seemed to typify ankylosing spondylitis blood.

Germline assignment: CDR1 SQVTM and CDR2 ANQGSEA. The CDR3 spans 11 residues. Deletions cut 4 bases from V and 4 bases from J, with 7 bases between. MiXCR, applied by TCRdb to the 5' RACE reads, yields one record per CDR3 protein. This table has some 290,000 distinct CDR3 sequences, around 20% appearing once. This TCR derives from a male donor with ankylosing spondylitis or in good health (not recorded which). The sequenced sample was blood, either unsorted or a sorted T cell fraction (not recorded which). This chain joins TRBV29-1 and TRBJ2-5; D not certain. CDR3 in amino acids: CSVVVGETQYF. The DNA of the CDR3 is TGCAGCGTTGTCGTCGGAGAGACCCAGTACTTC.